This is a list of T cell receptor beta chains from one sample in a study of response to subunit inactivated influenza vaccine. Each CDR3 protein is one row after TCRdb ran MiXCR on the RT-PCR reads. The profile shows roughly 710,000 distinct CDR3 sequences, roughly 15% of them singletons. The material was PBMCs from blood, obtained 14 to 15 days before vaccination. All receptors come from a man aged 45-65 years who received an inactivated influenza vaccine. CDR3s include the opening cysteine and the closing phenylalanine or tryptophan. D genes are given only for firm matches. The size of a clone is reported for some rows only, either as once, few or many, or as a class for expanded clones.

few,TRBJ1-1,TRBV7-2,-,CASSTRTLPGTEAFF,TGTGCCAGCAGCACCCGCACTCTTCCGGGGACTGAAGCTTTCTTT
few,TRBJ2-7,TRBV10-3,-,CAISESGEATYEQYF,TGTGCCATCAGTGAGTCCGGGGAGGCCACCTACGAGCAGTACTTC
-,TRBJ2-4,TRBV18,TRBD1,CASSPFGTGGAKNIQYF,TGTGCCAGCTCACCGTTCGGGACAGGAGGAGCCAAAAACATTCAGTACTTC
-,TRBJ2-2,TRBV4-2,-,CASSGQATNTGELFF,TGTGCCAGCAGCGGGCAGGCTACAAACACCGGGGAGCTGTTTTTT
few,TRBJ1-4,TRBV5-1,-,CASSPHRAEKLFF,TGCGCCAGCAGCCCCCACAGGGCAGAAAAACTGTTTTTT
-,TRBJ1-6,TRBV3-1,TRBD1,CASSQGQGLNSPLHF,TGTGCCAGCAGCCAGGGACAGGGGCTTAATTCACCCCTCCACTTT
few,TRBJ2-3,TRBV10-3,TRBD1,CAISESPGTGADTQYF,TGTGCCATCAGTGAGTCCCCCGGGACAGGGGCAGATACGCAGTATTTT
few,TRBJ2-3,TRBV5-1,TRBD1,CASSLDRGLLTDTQYF,TGCGCCAGCAGCTTGGACAGGGGGCTGTTAACAGATACGCAGTATTTT
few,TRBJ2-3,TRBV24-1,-,CATSDPRGKGDYSTDTQYF,TGTGCCACCAGTGATCCGAGGGGCAAGGGGGACTATAGCACAGATACGCAGTATTTT
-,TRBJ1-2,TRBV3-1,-,CASSQGGNGYTF,TGTGCCAGCAGCCAAGGGGGGAATGGCTACACCTTC
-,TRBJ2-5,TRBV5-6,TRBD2,CASSLRLLAGVRIGETQYF,TGTGCCAGCAGCTTACGTTTACTAGCGGGAGTTCGCATCGGAGAGACCCAGTACTTC
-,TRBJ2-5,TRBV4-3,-,CASSQKQQIGTQYF,TGCGCCAGCAGCCAAAAACAGCAGATTGGGACCCAGTACTTC
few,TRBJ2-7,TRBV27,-,CASSLTVSGYEQYF,TGTGCCAGCAGTTTGACAGTATCGGGCTACGAGCAGTACTTC
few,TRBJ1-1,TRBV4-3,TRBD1,CASSQVTGTGGPEAFF,TGCGCCAGCAGCCAAGTTACCGGGACAGGGGGTCCTGAAGCTTTCTTT
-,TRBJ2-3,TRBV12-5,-,CASGLEDTQYF,TGTGCTAGTGGTTTGGAGGATACGCAGTATTTT
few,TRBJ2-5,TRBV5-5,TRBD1,CASSLTGVGTQYF,TGTGCCAGCAGCCTAACAGGGGTTGGAACCCAGTACTTC
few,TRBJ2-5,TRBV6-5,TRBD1,CASSYGGRGYFQETQYF,TGTGCCAGCAGTTACGGCGGCAGGGGGTACTTCCAAGAGACCCAGTACTTC
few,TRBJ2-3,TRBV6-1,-,CASSEDYTSTDTQYF,TGTGCCAGCAGTGAGGACTATACTAGCACAGATACGCAGTATTTT
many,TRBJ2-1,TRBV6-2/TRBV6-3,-,CASSDVNEQFF,TGTGCCAGCAGTGACGTCAATGAGCAGTTCTTC
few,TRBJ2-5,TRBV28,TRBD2,CASSLIGTWTSGRETQYF,TGTGCCAGCAGTCTCATTGGGACATGGACTAGCGGGAGGGAGACCCAGTACTTC
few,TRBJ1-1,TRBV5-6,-,CASSLFGRGWQMDTEAFF,TGTGCCAGCAGCTTGTTTGGACGTGGGTGGCAGATGGACACTGAAGCTTTCTTT
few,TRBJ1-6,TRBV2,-,CASSENLGRTSPLHF,TGTGCCAGCAGTGAAAACCTGGGGCGAACGTCACCCCTCCACTTT
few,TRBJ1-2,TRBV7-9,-,CASSRRGGLGKYGYTF,TGTGCCAGCAGCCGCCGCGGGGGCCTCGGTAAATATGGCTACACCTTC
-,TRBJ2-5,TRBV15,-,CATSSALGTQYF,TGTGCCACCAGCAGTGCCCTAGGGACCCAGTACTTC
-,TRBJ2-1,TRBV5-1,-,CASSLKSANNEQFF,TGCGCCAGCAGCTTGAAGTCAGCCAACAATGAGCAGTTCTTC
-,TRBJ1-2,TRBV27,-,CASSFALGGAGYTF,TGTGCCAGCAGTTTCGCACTTGGGGGTGCTGGCTACACCTTC
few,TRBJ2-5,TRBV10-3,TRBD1,CAIRRQGKETQYF,TGTGCCATCAGGCGACAGGGGAAAGAGACCCAGTACTTC
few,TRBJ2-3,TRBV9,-,CASSVPGVDTQYF,TGTGCCAGCAGCGTTCCGGGGGTTGATACGCAGTATTTT
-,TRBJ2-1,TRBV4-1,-,CASSQVGSVKFF,TGCGCCAGCAGCCAAGTGGGATCCGTCAAGTTCTTC
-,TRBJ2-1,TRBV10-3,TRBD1,CAISDDRDSYNEQFF,TGTGCCATCAGTGACGACAGGGACTCCTACAATGAGCAGTTCTTC
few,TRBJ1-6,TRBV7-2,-,CASSLEGTENSPLHF,TGTGCCAGCAGCTTAGAGGGGACGGAAAATTCACCCCTCCACTTT
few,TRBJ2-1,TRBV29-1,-,CSVEDWQPKQFF,TGCAGCGTTGAAGACTGGCAGCCGAAACAGTTCTTC
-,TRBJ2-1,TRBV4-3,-,CASSQDTGSYNEQFF,TGCGCCAGCAGCCAAGATACAGGCTCCTACAATGAGCAGTTCTTC
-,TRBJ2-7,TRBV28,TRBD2,CASSISGGPAYEQYF,TGTGCCAGCAGTATTAGCGGGGGCCCTGCCTACGAGCAGTACTTC
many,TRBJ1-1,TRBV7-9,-,CASSLNTVTEAFF,TGTGCCAGCAGCTTAAATACGGTCACTGAAGCTTTCTTT
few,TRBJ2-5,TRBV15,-,CATSPGEVYQETQYF,TGTGCCACCAGCCCCGGGGAAGTGTACCAAGAGACCCAGTACTTC
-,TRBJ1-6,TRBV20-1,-,CSAFTSPSFNSPLHF,TGCAGTGCTTTTACATCGCCTAGCTTTAATTCACCCCTCCACTTT
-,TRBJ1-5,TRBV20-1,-,CSASSVQTNQPQHF,TGCAGTGCTAGTAGTGTGCAGACGAATCAGCCCCAGCATTTT
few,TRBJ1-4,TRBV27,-,CASRDTPNEKLFF,TGTGCCAGTAGGGACACGCCAAATGAAAAACTGTTTTTT
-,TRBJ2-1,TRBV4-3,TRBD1,CASSRRDRYNEQFF,TGCGCCAGCAGCCGAAGGGACAGGTACAATGAGCAGTTCTTC
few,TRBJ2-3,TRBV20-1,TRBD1,CSAIPGTAVTDTQYF,TGCAGTGCCATTCCCGGGACAGCGGTGACAGATACGCAGTATTTT
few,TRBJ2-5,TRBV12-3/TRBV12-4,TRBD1,CASSTLGQGRVAQETQYF,TGTGCCAGCAGTACCCTGGGACAGGGGCGGGTGGCACAAGAGACCCAGTACTTC
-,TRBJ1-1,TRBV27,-,CASSFIPGPGTEAFF,TGTGCCAGCAGTTTTATTCCCGGGCCAGGCACTGAAGCTTTCTTT
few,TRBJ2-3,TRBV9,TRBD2,CASSAGTMGDTQYF,TGTGCCAGCAGCGCCGGGACTATGGGGGATACGCAGTATTTT
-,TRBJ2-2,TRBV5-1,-,CASSLSARGTGELFF,TGCGCCAGCAGCTTGAGCGCGAGGGGAACCGGGGAGCTGTTTTTT
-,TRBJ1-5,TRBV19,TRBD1,CASRLSGGAGQPQHF,TGTGCCAGTAGGTTGTCAGGGGGCGCGGGTCAGCCCCAGCATTTT
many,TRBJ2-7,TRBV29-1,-,CSVQGWSYEQYF,TGCAGCGTTCAGGGTTGGTCCTACGAGCAGTACTTC
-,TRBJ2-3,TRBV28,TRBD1,CASSAYRGPLYTQYF,TGTGCCAGCAGTGCTTACAGGGGGCCTCTCTATACGCAGTATTTT
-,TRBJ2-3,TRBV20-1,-,CSAHRPGDTQYF,TGCAGTGCTCATCGCCCCGGAGATACGCAGTATTTT
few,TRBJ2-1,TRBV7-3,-,CASSFVGRDEQFF,TGTGCCAGCAGCTTCGTGGGTCGGGATGAGCAGTTCTTC
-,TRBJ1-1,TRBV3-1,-,CASSSRTENTEAFF,TGTGCCAGCAGCTCGAGGACAGAGAACACTGAAGCTTTCTTT
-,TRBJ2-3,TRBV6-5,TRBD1,CASSNLEGQGADTQYF,TGTGCCAGCAGTAACCTGGAGGGACAGGGTGCAGATACGCAGTATTTT
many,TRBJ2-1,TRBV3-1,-,CASSLRQEQFF,TGTGCCAGCAGCTTAAGACAGGAGCAGTTCTTC
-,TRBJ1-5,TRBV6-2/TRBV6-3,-,CASSYPTQPQHF,TGTGCCAGCAGTTACCCGACTCAGCCCCAGCATTTT